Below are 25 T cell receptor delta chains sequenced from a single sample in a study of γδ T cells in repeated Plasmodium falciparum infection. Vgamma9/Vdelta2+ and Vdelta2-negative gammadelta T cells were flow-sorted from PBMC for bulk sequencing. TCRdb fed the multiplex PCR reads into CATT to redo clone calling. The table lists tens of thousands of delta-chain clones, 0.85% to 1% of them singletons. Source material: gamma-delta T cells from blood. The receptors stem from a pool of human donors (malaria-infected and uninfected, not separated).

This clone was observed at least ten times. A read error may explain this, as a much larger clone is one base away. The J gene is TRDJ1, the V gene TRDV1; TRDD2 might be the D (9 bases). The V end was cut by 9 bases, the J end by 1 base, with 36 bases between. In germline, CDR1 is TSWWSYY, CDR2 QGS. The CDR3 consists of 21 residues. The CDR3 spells CALVPFLRGCTGGRLTDKLIF. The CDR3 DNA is TGTGCTCTCGTACCCTTCCTACGGGGATGTACTGGGGGTCGCCTCACCGATAAACTCATCTTT.

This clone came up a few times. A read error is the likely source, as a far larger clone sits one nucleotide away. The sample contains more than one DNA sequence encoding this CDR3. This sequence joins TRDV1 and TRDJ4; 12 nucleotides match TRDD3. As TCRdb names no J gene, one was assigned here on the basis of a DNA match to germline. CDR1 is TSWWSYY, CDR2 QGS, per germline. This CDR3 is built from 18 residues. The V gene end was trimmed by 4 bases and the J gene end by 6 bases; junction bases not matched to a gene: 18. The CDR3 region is CALGGKTSGWGIRGTLIF. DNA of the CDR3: TGTGCTCTTGGGGGAAAGACCTCCGGCTGGGGGATACGCGGGACCCTGATCTTT.

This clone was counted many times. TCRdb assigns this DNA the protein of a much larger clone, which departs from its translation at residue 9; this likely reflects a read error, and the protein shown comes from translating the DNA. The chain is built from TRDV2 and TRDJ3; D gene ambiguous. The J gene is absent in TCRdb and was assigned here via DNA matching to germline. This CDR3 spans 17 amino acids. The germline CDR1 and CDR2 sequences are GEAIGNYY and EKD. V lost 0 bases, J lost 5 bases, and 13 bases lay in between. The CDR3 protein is CACDTAEESRDTRQMFF. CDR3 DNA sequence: TGTGCCTGTGACACCGCCGAAGAGAGCAGGGACACCCGACAGATGTTTTTC.

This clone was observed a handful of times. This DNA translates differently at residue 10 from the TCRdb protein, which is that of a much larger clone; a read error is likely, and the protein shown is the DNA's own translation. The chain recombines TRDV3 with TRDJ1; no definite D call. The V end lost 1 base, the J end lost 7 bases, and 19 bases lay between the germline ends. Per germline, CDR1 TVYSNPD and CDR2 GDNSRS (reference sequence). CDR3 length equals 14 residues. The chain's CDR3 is CAFKAVPIAGKLIF. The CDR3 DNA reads TGTGCCTTTAAAGCTGTACCTATAGCAGGTAAACTCATCTTT. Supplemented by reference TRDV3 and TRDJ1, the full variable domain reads CDKVTQSSPDQTVASGSEVVLLCTYDTVYSNPDLFWYRIRPDYSFQFVFYGDNSRSEGADFTQGRFSVKHILTQKAFHLVISPVRTEDSATYYCAFKAVPIAGKLIFGKGTRVTVEP.

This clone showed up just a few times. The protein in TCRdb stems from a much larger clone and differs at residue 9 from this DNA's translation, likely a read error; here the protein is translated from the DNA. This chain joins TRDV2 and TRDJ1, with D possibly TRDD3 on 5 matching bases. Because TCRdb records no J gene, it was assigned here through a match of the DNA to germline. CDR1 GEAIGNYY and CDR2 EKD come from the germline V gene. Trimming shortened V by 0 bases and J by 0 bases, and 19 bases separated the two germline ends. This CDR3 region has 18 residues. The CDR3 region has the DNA TGTGCCTGTGACACCGTAGGGGGGGGTACTCTGTACACCGATAAACTCATCTTT. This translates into CACDTVGGGTLYTDKLIF.

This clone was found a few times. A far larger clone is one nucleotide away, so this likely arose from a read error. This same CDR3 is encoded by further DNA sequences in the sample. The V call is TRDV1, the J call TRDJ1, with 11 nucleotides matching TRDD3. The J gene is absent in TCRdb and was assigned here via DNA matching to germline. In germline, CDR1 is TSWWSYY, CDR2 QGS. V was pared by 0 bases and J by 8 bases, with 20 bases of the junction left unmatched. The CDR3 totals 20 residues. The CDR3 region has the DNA TGTGCTCTTGGGGAACTTTCCATCCGGGTGATGGGGGATACGAGCCGAAAACTCATCTTT. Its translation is CALGELSIRVMGDTSRKLIF.

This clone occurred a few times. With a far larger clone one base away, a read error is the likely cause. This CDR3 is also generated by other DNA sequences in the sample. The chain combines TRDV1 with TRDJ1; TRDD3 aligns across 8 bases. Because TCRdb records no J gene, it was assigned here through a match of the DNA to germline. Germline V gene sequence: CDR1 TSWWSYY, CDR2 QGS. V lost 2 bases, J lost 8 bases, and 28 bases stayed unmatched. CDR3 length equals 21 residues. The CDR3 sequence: CALGEGSRFPYLLGAIDKLIF. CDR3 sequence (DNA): TGTGCTCTTGGGGAAGGATCTAGATTTCCCTATTTACTGGGGGCCATTGACAAACTCATCTTT.

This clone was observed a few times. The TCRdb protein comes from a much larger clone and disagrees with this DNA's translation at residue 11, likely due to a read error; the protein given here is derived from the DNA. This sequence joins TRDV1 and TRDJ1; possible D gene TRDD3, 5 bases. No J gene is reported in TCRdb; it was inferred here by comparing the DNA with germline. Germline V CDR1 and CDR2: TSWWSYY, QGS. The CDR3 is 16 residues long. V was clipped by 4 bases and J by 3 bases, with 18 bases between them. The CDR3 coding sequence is TGTGCTCTTGGGGCTCCTGGCTGGGTAATCGCCGATAAACTCATCTTT. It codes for CALGAPGWVIADKLIF.

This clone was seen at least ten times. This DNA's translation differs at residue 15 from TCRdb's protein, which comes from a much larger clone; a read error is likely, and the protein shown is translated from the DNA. The CDR3 spells CAFIRPCRGYTDKLTF. DNA for the CDR3: TGTGCCTTCATCCGACCCTGTCGGGGTTACACCGATAAACTCACCTTT. This chain uses TRDV3 with TRDJ1; D gene uncertain. This CDR3 region has 16 residues. Germline values: CDR1 TVYSNPD, CDR2 GDNSRS (reference sequence).

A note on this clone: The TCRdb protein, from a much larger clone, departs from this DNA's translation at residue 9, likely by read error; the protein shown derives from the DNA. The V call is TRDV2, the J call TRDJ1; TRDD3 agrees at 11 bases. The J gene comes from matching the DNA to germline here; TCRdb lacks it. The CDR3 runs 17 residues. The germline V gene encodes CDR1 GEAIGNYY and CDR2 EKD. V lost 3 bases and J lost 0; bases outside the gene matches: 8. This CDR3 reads CACDPLGDTGYTDKLIF. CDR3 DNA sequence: TGTGCCTGTGACCCTCTGGGGGATACCGGGTACACCGATAAACTCATCTTT.

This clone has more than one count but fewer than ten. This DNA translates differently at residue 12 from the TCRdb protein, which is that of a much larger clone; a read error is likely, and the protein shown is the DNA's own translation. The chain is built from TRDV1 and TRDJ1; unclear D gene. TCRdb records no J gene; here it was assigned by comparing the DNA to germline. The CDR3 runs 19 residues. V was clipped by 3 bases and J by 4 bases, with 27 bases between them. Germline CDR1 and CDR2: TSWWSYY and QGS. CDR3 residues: CALGDGKLTPGINLDKLIF. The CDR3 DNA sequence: TGTGCTCTTGGGGACGGAAAATTAACTCCTGGCATTAACCTCGATAAACTCATCTTT.

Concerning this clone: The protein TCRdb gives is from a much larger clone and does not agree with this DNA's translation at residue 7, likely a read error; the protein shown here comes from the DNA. CDR3 region: CALGEDLKSVGDSYTDKLIF. CDR3 nucleotides: TGTGCTCTTGGGGAAGATCTGAAGTCTGTCGGGGATTCGTACACCGATAAACTCATCTTT. V usage is TRDV1 and J usage is TRDJ1; D may be TRDD3 (6 bases). Matching the DNA to germline supplied the J gene, which TCRdb does not give. V shed 2 bases and J shed 0 bases, with 25 bases lying between them. The CDR3 runs 20 residues. Germline CDR1 reads TSWWSYY; CDR2 reads QGS.

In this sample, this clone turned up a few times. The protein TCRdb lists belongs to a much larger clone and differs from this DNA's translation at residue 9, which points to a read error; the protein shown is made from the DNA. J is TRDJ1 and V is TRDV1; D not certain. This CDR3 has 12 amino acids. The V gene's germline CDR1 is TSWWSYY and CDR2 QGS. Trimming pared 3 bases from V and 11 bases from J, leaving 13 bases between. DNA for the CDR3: TGTGCTCTTGGGGAGACCCAGAGTAGCCTCATCTTT. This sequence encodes CALGETQSSLIF.

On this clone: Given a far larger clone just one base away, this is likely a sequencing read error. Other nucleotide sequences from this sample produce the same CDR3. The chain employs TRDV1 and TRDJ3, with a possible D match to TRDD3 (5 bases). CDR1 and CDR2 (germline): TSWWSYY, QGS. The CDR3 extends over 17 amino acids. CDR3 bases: TGTGCTCTTGGGGTAAACCACAGGCCCTGGGACACCCGGCAGATGTTTTTC. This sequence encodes CALGVNHRPWDTRQMFF.

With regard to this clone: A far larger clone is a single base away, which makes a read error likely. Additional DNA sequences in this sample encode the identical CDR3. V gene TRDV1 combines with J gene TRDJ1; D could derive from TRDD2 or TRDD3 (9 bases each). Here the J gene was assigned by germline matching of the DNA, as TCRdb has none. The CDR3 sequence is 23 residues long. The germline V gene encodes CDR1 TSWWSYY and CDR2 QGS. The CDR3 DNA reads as TGTGCCTTCCATACCTCCTTCCTACGGGTACTGGGGGACCAGCTAGGGGACACCGATAAACTCATCTTT. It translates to CAFHTSFLRVLGDQLGDTDKLIF.

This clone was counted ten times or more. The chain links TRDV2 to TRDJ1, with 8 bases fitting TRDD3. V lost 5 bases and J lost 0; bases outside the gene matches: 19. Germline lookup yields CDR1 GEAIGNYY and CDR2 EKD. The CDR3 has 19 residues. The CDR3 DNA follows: TGTGCCTGTGGGCCCCAAACCCTATACTGGGGGTCCGACACCGATAAACTCATCTTT. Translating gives CACGPQTLYWGSDTDKLIF.

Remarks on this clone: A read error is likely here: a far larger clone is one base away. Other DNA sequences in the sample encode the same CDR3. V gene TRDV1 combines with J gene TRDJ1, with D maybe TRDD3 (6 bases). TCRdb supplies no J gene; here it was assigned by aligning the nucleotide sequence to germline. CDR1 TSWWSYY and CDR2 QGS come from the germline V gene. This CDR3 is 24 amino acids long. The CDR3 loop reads CALGERSHVRGGLGQFPYTDKLIF. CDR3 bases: TGTGCACTTGGGGAACGCTCCCACGTCAGGGGTGGGCTGGGGCAATTTCCCTACACCGATAAACTCATCTTT.

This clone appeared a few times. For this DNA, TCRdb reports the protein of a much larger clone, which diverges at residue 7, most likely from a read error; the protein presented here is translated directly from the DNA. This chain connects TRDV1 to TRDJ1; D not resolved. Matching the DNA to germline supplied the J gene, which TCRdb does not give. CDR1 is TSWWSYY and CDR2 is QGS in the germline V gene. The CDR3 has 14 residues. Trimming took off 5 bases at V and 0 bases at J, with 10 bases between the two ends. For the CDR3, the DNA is TGTGCTCTTGGGAAGGGCCCGTACACCGATAAACTCATCTTT. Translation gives CALGKGPYTDKLIF.

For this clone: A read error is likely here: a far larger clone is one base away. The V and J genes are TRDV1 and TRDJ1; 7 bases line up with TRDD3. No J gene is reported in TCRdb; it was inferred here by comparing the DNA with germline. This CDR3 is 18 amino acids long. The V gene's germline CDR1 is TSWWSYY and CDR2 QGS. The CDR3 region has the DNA TGTGCTCTCGGGGAAGAACCAACGGTGGGGGAGTACACCGATAAACTCATCTTT. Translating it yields CALGEEPTVGEYTDKLIF.

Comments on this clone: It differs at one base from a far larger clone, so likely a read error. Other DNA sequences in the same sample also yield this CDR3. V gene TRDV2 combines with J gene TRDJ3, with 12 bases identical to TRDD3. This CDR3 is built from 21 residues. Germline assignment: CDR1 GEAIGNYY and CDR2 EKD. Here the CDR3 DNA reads TGTGCCTGTGACACCGCGTCCCTACTGGGGGATACCACCTGGGACACCCGGCAGATGTTTTTC. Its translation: CACDTASLLGDTTWDTRQMFF.

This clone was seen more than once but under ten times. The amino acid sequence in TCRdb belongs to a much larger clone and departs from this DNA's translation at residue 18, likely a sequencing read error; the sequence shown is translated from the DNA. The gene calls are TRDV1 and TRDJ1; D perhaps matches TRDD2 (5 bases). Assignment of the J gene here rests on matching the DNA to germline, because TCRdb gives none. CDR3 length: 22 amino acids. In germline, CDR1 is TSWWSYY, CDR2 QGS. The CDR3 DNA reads TGTGCTCTTGGGGATGCTCTTCCCGCGAAAAATCGGTACCCCCAGTACACCAATAAACTCATCTTT. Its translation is CALGDALPAKNRYPQYTNKLIF.

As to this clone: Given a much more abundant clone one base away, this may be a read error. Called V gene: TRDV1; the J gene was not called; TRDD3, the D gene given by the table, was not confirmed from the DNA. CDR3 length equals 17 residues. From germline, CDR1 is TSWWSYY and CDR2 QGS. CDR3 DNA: TGTGCTCTTGGGAAGCTCTGGGGGAGCCGATACACCGATAAACTCACCTTT. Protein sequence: CALGKLWGSRYTDKLTF.

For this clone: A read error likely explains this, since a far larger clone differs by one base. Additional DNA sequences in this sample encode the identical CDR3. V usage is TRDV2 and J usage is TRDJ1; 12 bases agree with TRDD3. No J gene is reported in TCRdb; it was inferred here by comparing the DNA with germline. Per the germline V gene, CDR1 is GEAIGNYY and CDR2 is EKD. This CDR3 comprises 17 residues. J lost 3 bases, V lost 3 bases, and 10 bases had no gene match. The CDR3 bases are TGTGCCTGTGACTCGATCCTACTGGGGGATACCCCCGATAAACTCATCTTT. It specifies CACDSILLGDTPDKLIF.

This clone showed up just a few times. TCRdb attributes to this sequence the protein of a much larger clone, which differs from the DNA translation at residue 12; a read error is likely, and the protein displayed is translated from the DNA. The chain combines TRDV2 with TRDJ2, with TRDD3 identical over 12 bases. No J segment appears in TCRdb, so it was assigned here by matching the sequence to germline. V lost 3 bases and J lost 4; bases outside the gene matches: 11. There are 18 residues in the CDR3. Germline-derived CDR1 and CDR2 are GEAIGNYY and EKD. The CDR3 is CACDACHWGIHSTAQLFF. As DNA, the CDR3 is TGTGCCTGTGACGCCTGTCACTGGGGGATACACTCGACAGCACAACTCTTCTTT.

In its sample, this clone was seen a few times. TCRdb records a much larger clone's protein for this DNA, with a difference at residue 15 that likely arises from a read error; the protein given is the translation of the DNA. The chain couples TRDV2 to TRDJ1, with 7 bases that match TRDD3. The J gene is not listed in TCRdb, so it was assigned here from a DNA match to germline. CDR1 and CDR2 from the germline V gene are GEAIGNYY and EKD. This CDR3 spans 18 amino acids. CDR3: CACDTVGTWGDGADRLIF. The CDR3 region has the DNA TGTGCCTGTGACACCGTGGGTACCTGGGGGGACGGGGCCGATAGACTCATCTTT.